These T cell receptor beta chains were read from a single sample in a study of cytomegalovirus exposure and HLA in healthy donors. Produced via immunoSEQ multiplex PCR; TCRdb's table is partial and in-frame only. Among tens of thousands of clones listed, 60% to 80% were seen once. The specimen was PBMCs. These TCRs come from a woman aged 45-65 years in good health and CMV-seropositive. Both conserved end residues are part of each CDR3. Each record gives: CDR3 length, D gene, V gene, clone size, J gene, CDR3 protein, CDR3 DNA. The D gene is left open where the match is weak. Clone size is not always given. Where it is, it says once, few, many or a class for expanded clones.

>15|TRBD2|TRBV5-1|once|TRBJ2-3
CASSLNSPGGDTQYF
TGCGCCAGCAGCTTAAATTCCCCGGGGGGAGATACGCAGTATTTT
>16|TRBD2|TRBV7-3|.|TRBJ2-3
CASSLVRGGPTDAQYF
TGTGCCAGCAGCTTAGTGCGGGGGGGACCCACAGATGCGCAGTATTTT
>16|.|TRBV19|.|TRBJ2-3
CASSTGVWSSTDTQYF
TGTGCCAGTAGTACCGGGGTATGGTCTAGCACAGATACGCAGTATTTT
>13|.|TRBV2|.|TRBJ1-2
CASGNNRFSGYTF
TGTGCCAGCGGTAACAACAGGTTCTCTGGCTACACCTTC
>14|.|TRBV7-3|.|TRBJ2-6
CASSPTGGANVLTF
TGTGCCAGCAGCCCAACAGGTGGGGCCAACGTCCTGACTTTC
>18|TRBD2|TRBV6-1|.|TRBJ2-7
CASSESPPSLAGGYEQYF
TGTGCCAGCAGTGAATCTCCGCCATCCTTGGCGGGGGGCTACGAGCAGTACTTC
>12|.|TRBV10-2|.|TRBJ1-5
CASSEQRHSQHF
TGCGCCAGCAGTGAGCAGAGACATTCCCAGCATTTT
>15|TRBD1|TRBV4-2|.|TRBJ2-1
CASSRLDRGGNEQFF
TGTGCCAGCAGCCGGCTGGACAGGGGAGGGAATGAGCAGTTCTTC
>19|TRBD2|TRBV4-3|.|TRBJ2-3
CASSQELYGSGSGTDTQYF
TGCGCCAGCAGCCAAGAATTATATGGGAGCGGGAGTGGGACAGATACGCAGTATTTT
>15|.|TRBV7-2|.|TRBJ2-7
CASSFRQEVPYEQYF
TGTGCCAGCAGCTTCAGACAGGAAGTGCCCTACGAGCAGTACTTC
>15|.|TRBV5-1|few|TRBJ2-1
CASSLGQGSYNEQFF
TGCGCCAGCAGCTTGGGGCAGGGCTCCTACAATGAGCAGTTCTTC
>16|TRBD1|TRBV18|few|TRBJ1-5
CASSPAGTGGDQPQHF
TGTGCCAGCTCACCAGCCGGGACAGGGGGCGATCAGCCCCAGCATTTT
>15|TRBD1|TRBV14|.|TRBJ2-7
CASSVLRDRRYEQCF
TGTGCCAGCAGCGTCTTAAGGGACAGGCGCTACGAGCAGTGCTTC
>15|.|TRBV19|.|TRBJ2-1
CASSIEDYSYNEQFF
TGTGCCAGTAGTATAGAGGACTACTCCTACAATGAGCAGTTCTTC
>15|TRBD2|TRBV19|.|TRBJ2-2
CASSPTSGKTGELFF
TGTGCCAGTAGTCCAACTAGCGGGAAGACCGGGGAGCTGTTTTTT
>14|.|TRBV5-6|.|TRBJ1-4
CASSLRVPNEKLFF
TGTGCCAGCAGCTTGAGAGTCCCTAATGAAAAACTGTTTTTT
>15|TRBD1|TRBV7-3|.|TRBJ2-1
CASSLDRVSYNEQFF
TGTGCCAGCAGCTTGGACAGGGTATCCTACAATGAGCAGTTCTTC
>15|TRBD1|TRBV27|few|TRBJ2-3
CASRKRQGAEDTQYF
TGTGCCAGCAGAAAAAGACAGGGGGCGGAAGATACGCAGTATTTT
>17|TRBD1|TRBV11-2|once|TRBJ1-4
CASSRSAGGRGNEKLFF
TGTGCCAGCAGCCGGTCGGCAGGGGGCCGGGGGAATGAAAAACTGTTTTTT
>14|TRBD2|TRBV6-1|few|TRBJ2-7
CASSEGGRGYEQYF
TGTGCCAGCAGTGAAGGAGGGAGGGGCTACGAGCAGTACTTC
>15|TRBD2|TRBV4-1|.|TRBJ2-7
CASSRGGAGDNEQYF
TGCGCCAGCAGCCGTGGAGGGGCGGGAGATAACGAGCAGTACTTC
>15|.|TRBV14|.|TRBJ2-1
CASSQRGRNHNEQFF
TGTGCCAGCAGCCAACGGGGGAGGAATCACAATGAGCAGTTCTTC
>14|TRBD1|TRBV6-5|.|TRBJ2-7
CASRGHTGDYEQYF
TGTGCCAGCAGGGGGCACACAGGGGACTACGAGCAGTACTTC
>14|TRBD1|TRBV18|.|TRBJ2-2
CASPNRGNTGELFF
TGTGCCAGCCCAAACAGGGGGAACACCGGGGAGCTGTTTTTT
>14|.|TRBV9|.|TRBJ2-1
CASSPGVTYNEQFF
TGTGCCAGCAGCCCAGGGGTGACCTACAATGAGCAGTTCTTC
>14|.|TRBV27|.|TRBJ2-1
CASGMTDSYNEQFF
TGTGCCAGCGGAATGACTGACTCCTACAATGAGCAGTTCTTC
>15|TRBD2|TRBV9|.|TRBJ2-7
CASSVGEAGGYEQYF
TGTGCCAGCAGCGTAGGGGAAGCGGGAGGATACGAGCAGTACTTC
>15|.|TRBV27|.|TRBJ1-1
CASSLNGGRDTEAFF
TGTGCCAGCAGTTTAAATGGGGGGAGAGACACTGAAGCTTTCTTT
>19|TRBD2|TRBV28|.|TRBJ2-5
CASSLRPGLAGGHVMTQYF
TGTGCCAGCAGTTTACGTCCAGGACTAGCGGGAGGGCACGTTATGACCCAGTACTTC
>15|.|TRBV10-3|.|TRBJ2-3
CAIGRGDLETDTQYF
TGTGCCATCGGCAGGGGGGACCTGGAGACAGATACGCAGTATTTT
>16|.|TRBV5-4|.|TRBJ1-3
CASSLDQGLSGNTIYF
TGTGCCAGCAGCTTGGATCAGGGGCTGTCAGGAAACACCATATATTTT
>16|TRBD2|TRBV11-2|.|TRBJ2-1
CASSARTSGMINEQFF
TGTGCCAGCAGCGCCAGGACTAGCGGGATGATTAATGAGCAGTTCTTC
>15|TRBD2|TRBV5-1|.|TRBJ2-5
CASSRGGDPRETQYF
TGCGCCAGCAGCCGGGGGGGGGACCCCCGAGAGACCCAGTACTTC
>16|.|TRBV9|.|TRBJ1-1
CASSVIGKIGGTEAFF
TGTGCCAGCAGCGTAATTGGTAAGATAGGGGGCACTGAAGCTTTCTTT
>15|.|TRBV10-3|few|TRBJ2-1
CAISENTGSYNEQFF
TGTGCCATCAGTGAAAACACGGGGAGTTACAATGAGCAGTTCTTC
>11|.|TRBV20-1|.|TRBJ1-1
CSAQGNTEAFF
TGCAGTGCCCAGGGGAACACTGAAGCTTTCTTT
>16|.|TRBV19|.|TRBJ2-1
CASSSLLTGRNNEQFF
TGTGCCAGTAGTTCCCTCCTGACAGGGAGGAACAATGAGCAGTTCTTC
>15|TRBD2|TRBV7-9|.|TRBJ2-1
CASSLSGSGDNEQFF
TGTGCCAGCAGCTTAAGCGGGAGCGGCGACAATGAGCAGTTCTTC
>17|TRBD1|TRBV5-8|.|TRBJ1-5
CASSRTEDRGWDQPQHF
TGTGCCAGCAGCCGTACTGAGGACAGGGGGTGGGATCAGCCCCAGCATTTT
>18|TRBD2|TRBV6-1|.|TRBJ2-5
CASSEASLAGGSMETQYF
TGTGCCAGCAGTGAAGCGTCACTAGCGGGAGGGAGTATGGAGACCCAGTACTTC
>13|.|TRBV5-1|.|TRBJ2-3
CASSLASAEGIYF
TGCGCCAGCAGCTTGGCCTCGGCGGAGGGGATATATTTT
>14|.|TRBV18|.|TRBJ2-3
CASSPMRFTDTQYF
TGTGCCAGCTCACCAATGCGGTTCACAGATACGCAGTATTTT
>13|.|TRBV29-1|.|TRBJ1-4
CSVGRVLNEKLFF
TGCAGCGTTGGCAGGGTTCTCAATGAAAAACTGTTTTTT
>14|.|TRBV28|once|TRBJ1-2
CASSEGQLPYGYTF
TGTGCCAGCAGTGAAGGACAGCTACCCTATGGCTACACCTTC
>13|.|TRBV28|.|TRBJ2-1
CASNSGEVGEQFF
TGTGCCAGCAATTCCGGAGAAGTGGGTGAGCAGTTCTTC
>13|.|TRBV5-1|.|TRBJ1-2
CASRGQGDYGYTF
TGCGCCAGCAGGGGGCAAGGGGACTATGGCTACACCTTC
>14|TRBD1|TRBV5-4|once|TRBJ1-2
CASSFAGGTYGYTF
TGTGCCAGCAGCTTTGCAGGGGGCACCTATGGCTACACCTTC
>14|TRBD1|TRBV27|few|TRBJ1-2
CASSLLRTGYGYTF
TGTGCCAGCAGTTTATTACGGACAGGCTATGGCTACACCTTC
>15|TRBD1|TRBV29-1|few|TRBJ2-5
CSVELTGSTAETQYF
TGCAGCGTTGAACTGACAGGGAGTACGGCAGAGACCCAGTACTTC
>15|.|TRBV6-5|.|TRBJ1-4
CASSYLRGSEEKLFF
TGTGCCAGCAGTTACCTTAGGGGGTCGGAGGAAAAACTGTTTTTT
>13|.|TRBV28|.|TRBJ1-1
CASSLDSNTEAFF
TGTGCCAGCAGCTTGGACAGTAACACTGAAGCTTTCTTT
>14|TRBD1|TRBV5-6|.|TRBJ2-7
CASSFPGQVNGQYF
TGTGCCAGCAGCTTCCCGGGACAGGTTAACGGGCAGTACTTC
>18|.|TRBV27|.|TRBJ2-1
CASSSTGGAGVGGKEQFF
TGTGCCAGCAGTTCTACAGGGGGGGCAGGTGTGGGGGGAAAGGAGCAGTTCTTC
>15|.|TRBV27|.|TRBJ1-2
CASSLSVRGHYGYTF
TGTGCCAGCAGTTTGAGTGTGCGGGGCCACTATGGCTACACCTTC
>13|.|TRBV2|.|TRBJ1-4
CASGGREGEKLFF
TGTGCCAGCGGAGGGAGGGAAGGCGAAAAACTGTTTTTT
>13|.|TRBV29-1|once|TRBJ1-2
CSARFTENYGYTF
TGCAGCGCTCGCTTTACAGAGAACTATGGCTACACCTTC
>14|TRBD2|TRBV25-1|.|TRBJ2-7
CASSETSGRYEQYF
TGTGCCAGCAGTGAGACTAGCGGGAGGTACGAGCAGTACTTC
>13|.|TRBV4-3|few|TRBJ1-2
CASSQDRGYGYTF
TGCGCCAGCAGCCAAGATCGGGGCTATGGCTACACCTTC
>13|.|TRBV6-5|.|TRBJ1-2
CASSYGPRQGYTF
TGTGCCAGCAGTTACGGGCCAAGACAGGGCTACACCTTC